Reported below is one T cell receptor (beta chain). Its antigen remains unknown. The PCR ran on 60 Vbeta and 13 Jbeta primers. Sequenced by immunoSEQ multiplex PCR; TCRdb stores in-frame clones only, minus some. The sample has under 200,000 clones, over 65% seen once; the top ten hold around 3.7%. This sample is drawn from a study of cytomegalovirus exposure and HLA in healthy donors. The overall study: There were several hundred genotyped donors. Of these, 81% fell in the genetic ancestry cluster associated with self-reported Caucasian donors. Study-wide findings and caveats: Several of the most significant clusters appeared, in a later analysis, to be linked to common viral pathogens.

Germline values: CDR1 SGHDN, CDR2 FVKESK. The CDR3 extends over 16 amino acids. V gave up 5 bases and J gave up 2 bases, with 17 bases separating them. This TCR derives from a man in his forties in good health and CMV-seropositive. The sequenced sample consisted of PBMCs. V and J are TRBV14 and TRBJ2-3; D is unclear. The CDR3 DNA reads as TGTGCCAGCAGCTCCTCGCCGGTCCCCCCCACAGATACGCAGTATTTT. This codes for CASSSSPVPPTDTQYF. Full variable domain (outside the CDR3, taken from reference TRBV14 and TRBJ2-3): EAGVTQFPSHSVIEKGQTVTLRCDPISGHDNLYWYRRVMGKEIKFLLHFVKESKQDESGMPNNRFLAERTGGTYSTLKVQPAELEDSGVYFCASSSSPVPPTDTQYFGPGTRLTVL.